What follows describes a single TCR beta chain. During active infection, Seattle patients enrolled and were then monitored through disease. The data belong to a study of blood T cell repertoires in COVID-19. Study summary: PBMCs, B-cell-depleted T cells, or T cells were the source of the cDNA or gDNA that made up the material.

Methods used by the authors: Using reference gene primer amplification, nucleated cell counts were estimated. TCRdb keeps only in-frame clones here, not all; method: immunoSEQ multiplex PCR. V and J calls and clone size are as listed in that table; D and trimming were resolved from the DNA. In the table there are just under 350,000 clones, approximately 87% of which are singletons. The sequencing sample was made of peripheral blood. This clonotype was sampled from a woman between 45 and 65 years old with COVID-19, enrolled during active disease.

The CDR3 coding sequence is TGTGCCAGCAGCCAAGAACACAGACTGAACACTGAAGCTTTCTTT. Translating gives CASSQEHRLNTEAFF. This chain uses TRBV4-2 with TRBJ1-1; D gene ambiguous. This CDR3 is 15 amino acids long. Germline V lookup: CDR1 LGHNA, CDR2 YNFKEQ. The V end lost 0 bases, the J end lost 0 bases, and 8 bases lay between the germline ends.